These 17 T cell receptor beta chains share one sample of origin, sequenced in a study of blood T cell repertoires in COVID-19. Produced via immunoSEQ multiplex PCR; TCRdb's table is partial and in-frame only. Here the sample spans some 120,000 clones, roughly nine tenths being singletons. The material sequenced was peripheral blood. These receptors all stem from a man aged 55-75 years with COVID-19, enrolled during active disease.

This clone was picked up one time. V is TRBV28 and J is TRBJ2-2; no clear D. Trimming took 2 bases from V and 2 from J, leaving 9 bases between them. The germline gives CDR1 MDHEN, CDR2 SYDVKM. This CDR3 region has 15 residues. The CDR3 is CASSLLGSNTGELFF. The CDR3 region has the DNA TGTGCCAGCAGTTTACTAGGCAGCAACACCGGGGAGCTGTTTTTT.

The count of this clone is one. This chain uses TRBV5-1 with TRBJ2-2, with D perhaps TRBD2 (6 bases). CDR3 length equals 16 residues. Germline CDR1 SGHRS, CDR2 YFSETQ. Trimming removed 2 bases at V and 1 base at J, with 12 bases between. CDR3 nucleotide sequence: TGCGCCAGCAGCTTATTGGGGGGAAAGAACACCGGGGAGCTGTTTTTT. This translates into CASSLLGGKNTGELFF.

J is TRBJ1-4 and V is TRBV12-3 or TRBV12-4; D remains ambiguous. The ends were cut back, 1 base at V and 8 bases at J, with 8 bases in the middle. The CDR3 length is 13 residues. The CDR3: CASSLGLREKLFF. In nucleotides, the CDR3 is TGTGCCAGCAGTTTAGGCCTGCGAGAAAAACTGTTTTTT.

The rearrangement links TRBV7-9 to TRBJ1-6, with D tentatively TRBD1 (6 bases). Germline CDR1 is SEHNR and CDR2 is FQNEAQ (reference sequence). This CDR3 is 13 amino acids long. V lost 5 bases and J lost 5, with 7 bases in between. CDR3: CASSRQDNSPLHF. CDR3 nucleotide sequence: TGTGCCAGCAGCCGACAGGATAATTCACCCCTCCACTTT.

The J gene is TRBJ1-1, the V gene TRBV11-3; D is unclear. Per germline, CDR1 SGHNT and CDR2 YENEEA. This CDR3 is built from 15 residues. V was pared by 1 base and J by 0 bases, with 9 bases between. The CDR3 coding sequence is TGTGCCAGCAGCTTAGCGGCGGCCGTGAACACTGAAGCTTTCTTT. Protein product: CASSLAAAVNTEAFF. Together with reference TRBV11-3 and TRBJ1-1, the CDR3 gives the full variable domain: EAGVVQSPRYKIIEKKQPVAFWCNPISGHNTLYWYLQNLGQGPELLIRYENEEAVDDSQLPKDRFSAERLKGVDSTLKIQPAELGDSAVYLCASSLAAAVNTEAFFGQGTRLTVV.

This chain joins TRBV27 and TRBJ2-7; the D gene is possibly TRBD1 (5 bases). This CDR3 region has 15 residues. The germline V gene has CDR1 MNHEY and CDR2 SMNVEV (reference sequence). Trimming removed 2 bases at V and 5 bases at J, with 16 bases between. In DNA, the CDR3 is TGTGCCAGCAGTTTAAATCCAGGGCCTGTTCACGAGCAGTACTTC. It encodes CASSLNPGPVHEQYF.

The rearrangement joins TRBV25-1 to TRBJ2-3; D is ambiguous. V was pared by 4 bases and J by 2 bases, with 7 bases between. The CDR3 has 13 residues. Germline V gene sequence: CDR1 MGHDK, CDR2 SYGVNS. The CDR3 region has the DNA TGTGCCAGCAGTGCGGGTAACACAGATACGCAGTATTTT. Translating gives CASSAGNTDTQYF.

The chain has TRBV19 and TRBJ2-7, with 9 bases matching TRBD1. Germline trimming cut 1 base from V and 3 bases from J; bases unmatched to any gene: 7. This CDR3 is built from 16 residues. Germline assignment: CDR1 LNHDA and CDR2 SQIVND (reference sequence). CDR3 region: CASSIALGTGSYEQYF. As DNA, the CDR3 is TGTGCCAGTAGTATAGCACTTGGGACAGGGAGCTACGAGCAGTACTTC.

The J gene is TRBJ1-3, the V gene TRBV14; no firm D call. Between the trimmed V and J ends, which lost 4 bases and 0 bases, there was a span of 13 bases. Germline loops: CDR1 SGHDN, CDR2 FVKESK. This CDR3 has 16 residues. CDR3 amino acids: CASSPEVAHSGNTIYF. CDR3 DNA sequence: TGTGCCAGCAGCCCAGAGGTGGCCCACTCTGGAAACACCATATATTTT.

In its sample, this clone was seen a few times. The genes are TRBV29-1 and TRBJ2-3, with a tentative D call TRBD2 (5 bases). The CDR3 length is 13 residues. Trimming removed 8 bases from V and 5 bases from J, with 17 bases in between. Germline V gene data show CDR1 as SQVTM and CDR2 as ANQGSEA. The CDR3 loop is CSPRVGGQDTQYF. In DNA, the CDR3 is TGCAGCCCGAGGGTCGGTGGGCAAGATACGCAGTATTTT.

CDR3 nucleotides: TGTGCCAGCAGGACAGCCCTTTACGAGCAGTACTTC. Protein: CASRTALYEQYF. The chain is built from TRBV6-5 and TRBJ2-7, with D possibly being TRBD1 (5 bases). Germline V gene sequence: CDR1 MNHEY, CDR2 SVGAGI. V was clipped by 6 bases and J by 4 bases, with 10 bases between them. CDR3 size: 12 residues.

This chain joins TRBV12-3 or TRBV12-4 and TRBJ1-1; D is possibly TRBD1 (6 bases). V lost 5 bases and J 6 bases, leaving 7 bases between the germline ends. The CDR3 spans 11 residues. CDR3 loop: CASSEGAEAFF. In nucleotides, the CDR3 is TGTGCCAGCAGTGAGGGGGCTGAAGCTTTCTTT.

The chain recombines TRBV7-2 with TRBJ2-7; tentative D call: TRBD2 (5 bases). This CDR3 contains 13 residues. The germline CDR1 and CDR2 sequences are SGHTA and FQGNSA. V lost 6 bases and J lost 3, with 12 bases in between. This chain's CDR3 is CASSPDFLYEQYF. The CDR3 DNA sequence: TGTGCCAGCAGTCCGGACTTTCTCTACGAGCAGTACTTC.

V usage is TRBV27 and J usage is TRBJ2-7; D may be TRBD1 (6 bases). The CDR3 is 13 residues long. Per germline, CDR1 MNHEY and CDR2 SMNVEV (reference sequence). The V gene lost 4 bases and the J gene lost 2 bases, with 9 bases spanning the gap. CDR3 coding DNA: TGTGCCAGCAGTTCCAACAGGGCCTACGAGCAGTACTTC. Its translation is CASSSNRAYEQYF.

The CDR3 coding sequence is TGTGCCAGCAGTACCGGGACAGGAACCTACACTGAAGCTTTCTTT. It specifies CASSTGTGTYTEAFF. The chain uses TRBV6-5 and TRBJ1-1; 8 bases are a match to TRBD1. Trimming removed 5 bases from V and 3 bases from J; junction bases left unmatched: 8. This CDR3 comprises 15 residues. Germline CDR1 is MNHEY and CDR2 is SVGAGI.

The chain's CDR3 is CASSPTTSGVADTQYF. The CDR3 coding sequence is TGTGCCAGCAGCCCGACGACTAGCGGTGTGGCAGATACGCAGTATTTT. The chain employs TRBV3-1 (or the pseudogene TRBV3-2) and TRBJ2-3; TRBD2 agrees at 9 bases. Germline CDR1 and CDR2: LGHDT and YNNKEL (reference sequence). V shed 4 bases, J shed 4 bases, and the junction held 9 bases outside the gene matches. This CDR3 contains 16 residues.

The chain has TRBV5-4 and TRBJ1-5; 10 nucleotides agree with TRBD1. This CDR3 contains 17 residues. The ends lost 10 bases at V and 0 bases at J; junction bases unmatched: 13. Germline V gene data show CDR1 as SGHNT and CDR2 as YYREEE (reference sequence). The CDR3 sequence: CAPGRDRGLYSNQPQHF. The DNA of the CDR3 is TGTGCCCCTGGTAGGGACAGGGGTTTGTATAGCAATCAGCCCCAGCATTTT.